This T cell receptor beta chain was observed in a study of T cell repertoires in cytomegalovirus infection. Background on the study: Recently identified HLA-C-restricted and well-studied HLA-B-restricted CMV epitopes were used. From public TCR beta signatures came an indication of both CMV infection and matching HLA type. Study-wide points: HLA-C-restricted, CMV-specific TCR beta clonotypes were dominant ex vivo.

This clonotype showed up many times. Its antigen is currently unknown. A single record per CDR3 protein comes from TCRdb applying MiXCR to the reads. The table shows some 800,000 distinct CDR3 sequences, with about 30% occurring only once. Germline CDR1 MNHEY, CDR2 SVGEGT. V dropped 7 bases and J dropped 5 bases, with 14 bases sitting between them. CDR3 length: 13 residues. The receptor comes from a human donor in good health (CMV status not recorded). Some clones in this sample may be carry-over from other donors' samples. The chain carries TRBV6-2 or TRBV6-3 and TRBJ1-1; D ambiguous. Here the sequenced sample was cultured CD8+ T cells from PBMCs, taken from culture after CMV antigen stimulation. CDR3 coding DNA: TGTGCCAGCACCCACGAGGGATGGACTGAAGCTTTCTTT. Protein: CASTHEGWTEAFF.